One and the same sample provided the 30 T cell receptor beta chains below, sequenced in a study of blood T cell repertoires in COVID-19. Data came from immunoSEQ multiplex PCR; TCRdb stores just in-frame clones and leaves some out. This table holds about 200,000 clones, roughly 80% found once. Sequencing was done on a sample of PBMCs or T cells enriched from blood (not recorded which). The receptor set was obtained from a woman aged 55-69 years with acute COVID-19.

The chain has TRBV7-2 and TRBJ2-2; weak D call: TRBD1 (6 bases). V lost 7 bases, J lost 7 bases, and 13 bases lay in between. The CDR3 consists of 13 residues. Germline V gene sequence: CDR1 SGHTA, CDR2 FQGNSA. In DNA, the CDR3 is TGTGCCAGCACCGAAGGGGGTTTCGGGGAGCTGTTTTTT. Its protein product is CASTEGGFGELFF.

The chain carries TRBV5-1 and TRBJ2-7; TRBD1 matches 9 bases. Germline CDR1 SGHRS, CDR2 YFSETQ. This CDR3 region has 13 residues. Unmatched junction bases numbered 2, after V lost 3 bases and J lost 4 bases. In nucleotides, the CDR3 is TGCGCCAGCAGCTCCGACAGGGGGTACGAGCAGTACTTC. Protein: CASSSDRGYEQYF.

The V and J genes are TRBV25-1 and TRBJ2-6, with 7 bases aligning to TRBD1. Germline V gene lookup returns CDR1 MGHDK and CDR2 SYGVNS. V gave up 4 bases and J gave up 5 bases; unmatched junction bases: 5. The CDR3 has 15 residues. For the CDR3, the DNA is TGTGCCAGCAGTGGGGCACAGGGGTGGGCCAACGTCCTGACTTTC. This encodes CASSGAQGWANVLTF.

Notes on this clone: Other DNA sequences within the sample encode an identical CDR3. The V gene is TRBV11-3, the J gene TRBJ2-2, with D tentatively TRBD2 (5 bases). Germline CDR1 reads SGHNT; CDR2 reads YENEEA. The CDR3 loop spans 15 amino acids. V was shortened by 5 bases and J by 5 bases, with 15 bases between the two germline ends. DNA for the CDR3: TGTGCCAGCAGCCCAGATCGGGGTGGGACCGGGGAGCTGTTTTTT. Protein product: CASSPDRGGTGELFF.

V and J are TRBV5-5 and TRBJ1-1, with TRBD1 matching over 9 bases. The CDR3 is made up of 14 amino acids. Germline loops: CDR1 SGHKS, CDR2 YYEKEE (reference sequence). Unmatched junction bases numbered 6, after V lost 4 bases and J lost 5 bases. CDR3 DNA: TGTGCCAGCAGCGGTACAGGGGGCCGTACTGAAGCTTTCTTT. Translated: CASSGTGGRTEAFF.

This clone has just one count. This rearrangement joins TRBV4-3 to TRBJ2-1; 7 nucleotides align to TRBD2. The germline CDR1 and CDR2 sequences are LGHNA and YSLEER. This CDR3 has 15 amino acids. The V and J ends lost 4 bases and 6 bases, in that order; junction bases with no gene match: 9. CDR3 DNA sequence: TGCGCCAGCAGCCCAAGAAGTGGGGGGGTCAATGAGCAGTTCTTC. Translating gives CASSPRSGGVNEQFF.

This clone has only a few counts. The chain joins TRBV5-1 to TRBJ2-7; tentatively, D is TRBD1 (7 bases). The V gene's germline CDR1 is SGHRS and CDR2 YFSETQ. V lost 2 bases and J lost 5, with 11 bases in between. The CDR3 contains 13 residues. The CDR3 sequence: CASSFTGEDEQYV. As DNA, the CDR3 is TGCGCCAGCAGCTTCACAGGGGAGGACGAGCAGTACGTC.

V usage is TRBV28 and J usage is TRBJ2-7, with D possibly matching TRBD2 (5 bases). The CDR3 has 14 amino acids. Trimming stripped 2 bases from V and 5 bases from J, with 13 bases between. The V gene's germline CDR1 is MDHEN and CDR2 SYDVKM. The CDR3 DNA sequence: TGTGCCAGCAGTTTAGACCGTCGGGATGACGAGCAGTACGTC. As protein: CASSLDRRDDEQYV.

The chain joins TRBV7-9 to TRBJ1-1; D unresolved. The germline V gene encodes CDR1 SEHNR and CDR2 FQNEAQ (reference sequence). This CDR3 comprises 13 residues. Trimming left V 5 bases short and J 2 bases short, with 9 bases between. Here the CDR3 reads CASSGQRNTEAFF. In DNA, the CDR3 is TGTGCCAGCAGCGGGCAGAGAAACACTGAAGCTTTCTTT.

This chain links TRBV6-2 or TRBV6-3 with TRBJ2-7, with a possible D match to TRBD1 (6 bases). Germline V gene data show CDR1 as MNHEY and CDR2 as SVGEGT. This CDR3 has 14 residues. The germline V and J ends were trimmed by 5 bases and 5 bases, with 16 bases remaining between them. CDR3: CASSTLGGIHEQYF. DNA for the CDR3: TGTGCCAGCAGTACTCTAGGGGGAATTCACGAGCAGTACTTC.

The chain carries TRBV28 and TRBJ2-3; the D gene is possibly TRBD2 (5 bases). Germline CDR1 is MDHEN and CDR2 is SYDVKM. The CDR3 length is 14 residues. V was pared by 4 bases and J by 4 bases, with 12 bases between. The CDR3 spells CASSSAGSADTQYF. The DNA for the CDR3 is TGTGCCAGCAGTTCGGCGGGTTCAGCAGATACGCAGTATTTT.

The chain combines TRBV19 with TRBJ2-5; D perhaps matches TRBD1 (5 bases). Trimming removed 4 bases at V and 1 base at J, with 10 bases between. CDR1 and CDR2 (germline): LNHDA, SQIVND (reference sequence). The CDR3 is 14 amino acids. The CDR3 DNA reads TGTGCCAGTAGTAGACAGATATCCCAAGAGACCCAGTACTTC. Translation: CASSRQISQETQYF. The complete variable domain, with remaining parts taken from reference TRBV19 and TRBJ2-5, reads DGGITQSPKYLFRKEGQNVTLSCEQNLNHDAMYWYRQDPGQGLRLIYYSQIVNDFQKGDIAEGYSVSREKKESFPLTVTSAQKNPTAFYLCASSRQISQETQYFGPGTRLLVL.

There are many counts of this clone. The rearrangement links TRBV7-9 to TRBJ2-1, with D unclear. The CDR3 is made up of 14 amino acids. V gave up 1 base and J gave up 5 bases, with 9 bases separating them. CDR1 and CDR2 from the germline V gene are SEHNR and FQNEAQ (reference sequence). The CDR3: CASSLEIGHNEQFF. The CDR3 coding sequence is TGTGCCAGCAGCTTAGAGATTGGCCACAATGAGCAGTTCTTC.

V and J are TRBV5-8 and TRBJ2-7; TRBD1 matches at 7 bases. With V trimmed by 2 bases and J by 9 bases, 17 bases remained unmatched. Looked up from germline, CDR1 is SGHTS and CDR2 is YDEGEE. CDR3 length: 16 amino acids. The CDR3 region is CASSLRGGATQVGQYV. Written as DNA, the CDR3 is TGTGCCAGCAGCTTACGAGGGGGCGCGACCCAAGTGGGGCAGTACGTC.

The rearrangement links TRBV10-3 to TRBJ1-4; maybe TRBD1 (5 bases). The CDR3 is made up of 15 amino acids. Trimming took 5 bases from V and 0 from J, leaving 10 bases between them. CDR1 is ENHRY, CDR2 SYGVKD, per germline. The CDR3 here is CAISSQGATNEKLFF. The CDR3 nucleotides are TGTGCCATCAGTTCTCAGGGTGCAACTAATGAAAAACTGTTTTTT.

The rearrangement links TRBV10-1 to TRBJ1-1, with D perhaps matching TRBD1 (5 bases). Trimming took 0 bases from V and 8 from J, leaving 10 bases between them. Germline-derived CDR1 and CDR2 are WNHNN and SYGVQD (reference sequence). This CDR3 comprises 13 residues. CDR3 nucleotide sequence: TGCGCCAGCAGTGAGTCTGTTAAGGGGGAAGCTTTCTTT. This sequence encodes CASSESVKGEAFF.

The V gene is TRBV11-2, the J gene TRBJ1-1, with a weak D call TRBD1 (6 bases). Trimming pared 5 bases from V and 4 bases from J, leaving 17 bases between. Germline V lookup: CDR1 SGHAT, CDR2 FQNNGV. This CDR3 contains 15 residues. CDR3 loop: CASSARQAPSTEAFF. CDR3 sequence (DNA): TGTGCCAGCAGCGCACGACAGGCGCCGAGCACTGAAGCTTTCTTT.

The table lists this clone with a count of one. This chain connects TRBV9 to TRBJ2-3; weak D call: TRBD1 (5 bases). V lost 2 bases and J lost 0, with 7 bases in between. The CDR3 runs to 14 residues. In germline, CDR1 is SGDLS, CDR2 YYNGEE. The CDR3 protein is CASSVTDSTDTQYF. The DNA of the CDR3 is TGTGCCAGCAGCGTGACAGATAGCACAGATACGCAGTATTTT.

This clone has only a few counts. The rearrangement links TRBV18 to TRBJ1-1; D ambiguous. Per the germline V gene, CDR1 is KGHSH and CDR2 is LQKENI. Trimming shortened V by 3 bases and J by 6 bases, and 8 bases separated the two germline ends. The CDR3 is made up of 12 amino acids. This CDR3 is CASSPEGSEAFF. Written as DNA, the CDR3 is TGTGCCAGCTCACCGGAGGGATCTGAAGCTTTCTTT.

Comment on this clone: Other DNA sequences in the sample encode the same CDR3. V and J are TRBV19 and TRBJ1-1; tentatively, D is TRBD1 (5 bases). Germline-derived CDR1 and CDR2 are LNHDA and SQIVND (reference sequence). V lost 2 bases and J lost 5, with 9 bases in between. This CDR3 is 13 amino acids long. CDR3: CASSIRGGTEAFF. As DNA, the CDR3 is TGTGCCAGTAGTATAAGGGGTGGGACTGAAGCTTTCTTT.

To note about this clone: The same CDR3 arises from other DNA sequences in this sample as well. CDR3 nucleotides: TGTGCTAGTGGTTTTGGAGGGGCTGGAAACACCATATATTTT. It specifies CASGFGGAGNTIYF. The gene calls are TRBV12-5 and TRBJ1-3; D is possibly TRBD1 (5 bases). Trimming removed 3 bases at V and 2 bases at J, with 8 bases between. The CDR3 extends over 14 amino acids. Looked up from germline, CDR1 is LGHNT and CDR2 is FRNRAP.

The rearrangement uses TRBV28 and TRBJ2-5; D perhaps matches TRBD2 (6 bases). V lost 5 bases and J 4 bases, leaving 17 bases between the germline ends. Germline V gene data show CDR1 as MDHEN and CDR2 as SYDVKM. The CDR3 spans 15 residues. The chain's CDR3 is CASSPISGGGETQYF. The CDR3 nucleotides read TGTGCCAGCAGTCCTATTAGCGGCGGAGGAGAGACCCAGTACTTC.

The chain uses TRBV9 and TRBJ1-3; D remains ambiguous. The CDR3 spans 14 residues. The germline V gene has CDR1 SGDLS and CDR2 YYNGEE. Deletions cut 1 base from V and 4 bases from J, with 9 bases between. CDR3 DNA sequence: TGTGCCAGCAGCGTAATGCAAGCAGGAAACACCATATATTTT. It encodes CASSVMQAGNTIYF.

This clone was picked up a small number of times. The chain is built from TRBV19 and TRBJ1-3; no clear D. Trimming stripped 3 bases from V and 4 bases from J, with 10 bases between. The CDR3 is made up of 14 amino acids. Germline loops: CDR1 LNHDA, CDR2 SQIVND (reference sequence). CDR3 DNA: TGTGCCAGTAGTATGCAAGGAGGGGGAAACACCATATATTTT. Translated: CASSMQGGGNTIYF.

The rearrangement joins TRBV3-1 (or the pseudogene TRBV3-2) to TRBJ2-7, with no clear D. The CDR3 loop spans 15 amino acids. Germline CDR1 LGHDT, CDR2 YNNKEL (reference sequence). The V and J ends lost 1 base and 3 bases respectively, with 13 bases between them. Here the CDR3 DNA reads TGTGCCAGCAGCCAAGCTACCATGACTGGCTACGAGCAGTACTTC. Its protein product is CASSQATMTGYEQYF.

The table lists this clone with a few counts. The rearrangement links TRBV19 to TRBJ1-4; TRBD1 matches at 7 bases. Germline CDR1 and CDR2: LNHDA and SQIVND (reference sequence). This CDR3 has 13 residues. V lost 3 bases and J lost 6; bases outside the gene matches: 1. CDR3 residues: CASSIGTDEKLFF. The DNA of the CDR3 is TGTGCCAGTAGTATCGGGACAGATGAAAAACTGTTTTTT.

This chain joins TRBV7-2 and TRBJ2-7; D unresolved. The V gene's germline CDR1 is SGHTA and CDR2 FQGNSA. The ends were cut back, 5 bases at V and 0 bases at J, with 11 bases in the middle. The CDR3 runs to 14 residues. CDR3 sequence reads: CASSAGSTSYEQYF. The CDR3 bases are TGTGCCAGCAGCGCAGGAAGCACCTCCTACGAGCAGTACTTC.

This chain links TRBV7-8 with TRBJ1-5, with D uncertain. Looked up from germline, CDR1 is SGHVS and CDR2 is FQNEAQ. Trimming left V 2 bases short and J 0 bases short, with 8 bases between. The CDR3 spans 15 residues. CDR3: CASSLRALSNQPQHF. The CDR3, as DNA: TGTGCCAGCAGCTTAAGAGCCCTTAGCAATCAGCCCCAGCATTTT.

This chain joins TRBV19 and TRBJ1-4; TRBD1 matches at 8 bases. This CDR3 spans 14 amino acids. Germline CDR1 is LNHDA and CDR2 is SQIVND (reference sequence). V was clipped by 5 bases and J by 8 bases; unmatched bases: 7. The CDR3 sequence is CASSEGQGREKLFF. CDR3 sequence (DNA): TGTGCCAGTAGTGAAGGACAGGGAAGGGAAAAACTGTTTTTT.

V gene TRBV24-1 combines with J gene TRBJ2-3; 11 bases agree with TRBD2. CDR1 and CDR2 (germline): KGHDR, SFDVKD. The junction had 7 bases not matched to a gene; V was cut back by 5 bases and J by 4 bases. This CDR3 comprises 16 residues. CDR3 sequence reads: CATSGRLAGLSDTQYF. The CDR3 bases are TGTGCCACCAGTGGAAGACTAGCGGGGTTGTCAGATACGCAGTATTTT.